This T cell receptor beta chain was sequenced during a study of control samples from healthy donors and cancer patients. The method was immunoSEQ multiplex PCR; TCRdb's version includes in-frame clones alone and lacks a portion of them. The sample comprises about 50,000 clones, 94% of which are singletons, and around 4% rests with the top ten. This clonotype originated in a man between 25 and 39 years old in good health. What was sequenced was blood.

In nucleotides, the CDR3 is TGTGCCAGCAGCGCCTTCATTCAGGGAACCAATGAGCAGTTCTTC. This encodes CASSAFIQGTNEQFF. The genes are TRBV9 and TRBJ2-1; D may be TRBD1 (5 bases). Between the trimmed V and J ends, which lost 3 bases and 6 bases, there was a span of 16 bases. The CDR3 covers 15 residues. Germline CDR1 and CDR2: SGDLS and YYNGEE.